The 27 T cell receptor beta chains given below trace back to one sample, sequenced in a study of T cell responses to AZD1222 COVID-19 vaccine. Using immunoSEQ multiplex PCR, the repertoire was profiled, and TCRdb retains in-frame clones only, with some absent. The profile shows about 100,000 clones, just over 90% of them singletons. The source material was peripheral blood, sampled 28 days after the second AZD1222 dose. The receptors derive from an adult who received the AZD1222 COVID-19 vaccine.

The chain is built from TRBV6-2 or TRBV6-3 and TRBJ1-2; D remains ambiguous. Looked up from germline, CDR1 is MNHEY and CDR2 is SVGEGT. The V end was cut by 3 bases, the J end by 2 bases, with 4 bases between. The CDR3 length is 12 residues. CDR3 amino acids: CASSYTNYGYTF. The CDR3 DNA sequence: TGTGCCAGCAGTTATACAAACTATGGCTACACCTTC.

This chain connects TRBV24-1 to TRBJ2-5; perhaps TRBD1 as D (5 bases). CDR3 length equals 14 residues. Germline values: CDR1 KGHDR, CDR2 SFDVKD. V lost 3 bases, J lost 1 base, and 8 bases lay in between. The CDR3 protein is CATSDRQSQETQYF. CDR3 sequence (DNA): TGTGCCACCAGTGATCGACAGAGCCAAGAGACCCAGTACTTC.

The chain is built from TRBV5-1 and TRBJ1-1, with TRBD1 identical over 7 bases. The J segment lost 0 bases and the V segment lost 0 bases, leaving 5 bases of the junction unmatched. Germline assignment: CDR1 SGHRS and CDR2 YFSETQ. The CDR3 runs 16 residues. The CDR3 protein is CASSLDRGNMNTEAFF. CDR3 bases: TGCGCCAGCAGCTTGGACAGGGGAAACATGAACACTGAAGCTTTCTTT.

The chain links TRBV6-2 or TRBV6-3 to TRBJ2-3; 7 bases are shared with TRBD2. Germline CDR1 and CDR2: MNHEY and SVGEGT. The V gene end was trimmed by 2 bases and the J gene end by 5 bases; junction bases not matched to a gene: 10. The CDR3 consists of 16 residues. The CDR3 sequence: CASSYVAGETKDTQYF. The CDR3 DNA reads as TGTGCCAGCAGTTACGTGGCGGGAGAAACCAAAGATACGCAGTATTTT.

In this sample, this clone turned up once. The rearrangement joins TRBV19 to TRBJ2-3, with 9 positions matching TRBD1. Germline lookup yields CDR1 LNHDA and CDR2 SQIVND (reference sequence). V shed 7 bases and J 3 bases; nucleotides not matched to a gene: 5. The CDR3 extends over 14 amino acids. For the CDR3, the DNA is TGTGCCAGTAACCGGGACAGGGAAACAGATACGCAGTATTTT. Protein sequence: CASNRDRETDTQYF.

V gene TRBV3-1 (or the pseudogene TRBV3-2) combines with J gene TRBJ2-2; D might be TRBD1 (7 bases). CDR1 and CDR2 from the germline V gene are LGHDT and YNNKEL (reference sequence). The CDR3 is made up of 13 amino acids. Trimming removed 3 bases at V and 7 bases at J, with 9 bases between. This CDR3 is CASSQQGGGELFF. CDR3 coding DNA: TGTGCCAGCAGCCAGCAGGGGGGCGGGGAGCTGTTTTTT.

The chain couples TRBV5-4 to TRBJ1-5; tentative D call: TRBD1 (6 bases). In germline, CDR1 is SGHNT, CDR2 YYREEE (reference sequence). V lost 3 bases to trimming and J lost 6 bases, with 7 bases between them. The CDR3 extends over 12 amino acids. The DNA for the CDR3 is TGTGCCAGCAGCTCACAGGGTCAGCCCCAGCATTTT. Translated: CASSSQGQPQHF.

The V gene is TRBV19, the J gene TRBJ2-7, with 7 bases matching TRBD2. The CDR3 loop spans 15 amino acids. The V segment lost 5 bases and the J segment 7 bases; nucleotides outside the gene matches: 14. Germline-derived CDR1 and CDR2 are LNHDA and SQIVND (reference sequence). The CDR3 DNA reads TGTGCCAGTAGTCTGGGGACTACATGGACGGGGGAGCAGTACTTC. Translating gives CASSLGTTWTGEQYF. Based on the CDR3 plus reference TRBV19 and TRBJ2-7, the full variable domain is DGGITQSPKYLFRKEGQNVTLSCEQNLNHDAMYWYRQDPGQGLRLIYYSQIVNDFQKGDIAEGYSVSREKKESFPLTVTSAQKNPTAFYLCASSLGTTWTGEQYFGPGTRLTVT.

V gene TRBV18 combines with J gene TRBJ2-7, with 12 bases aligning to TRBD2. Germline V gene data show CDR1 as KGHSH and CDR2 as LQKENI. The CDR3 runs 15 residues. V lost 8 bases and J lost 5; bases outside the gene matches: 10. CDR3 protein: CASTRLAGVKDEQYF. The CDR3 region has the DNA TGTGCCAGCACCCGACTAGCGGGAGTAAAGGACGAGCAGTACTTC.

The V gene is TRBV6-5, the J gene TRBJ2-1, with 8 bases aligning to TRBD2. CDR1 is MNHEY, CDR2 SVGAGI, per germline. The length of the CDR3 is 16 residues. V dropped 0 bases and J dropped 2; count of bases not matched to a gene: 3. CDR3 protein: CASSYSSGGPYNEQFF. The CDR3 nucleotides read TGTGCCAGCAGTTACTCTTCGGGAGGGCCCTACAATGAGCAGTTCTTC.

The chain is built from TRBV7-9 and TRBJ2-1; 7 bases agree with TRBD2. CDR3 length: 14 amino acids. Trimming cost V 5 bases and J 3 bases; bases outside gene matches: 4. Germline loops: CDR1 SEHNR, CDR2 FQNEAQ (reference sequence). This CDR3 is CASSRLALYNEQFF. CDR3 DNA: TGTGCCAGCAGCCGACTAGCTCTCTACAATGAGCAGTTCTTC.

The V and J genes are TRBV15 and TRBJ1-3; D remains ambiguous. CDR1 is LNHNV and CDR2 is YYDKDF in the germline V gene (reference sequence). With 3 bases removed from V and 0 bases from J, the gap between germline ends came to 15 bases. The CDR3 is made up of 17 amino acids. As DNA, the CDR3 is TGTGCCACCAGCAGGGAAATTAGGACTAGCTCTGGAAACACCATATATTTT. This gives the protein CATSREIRTSSGNTIYF.

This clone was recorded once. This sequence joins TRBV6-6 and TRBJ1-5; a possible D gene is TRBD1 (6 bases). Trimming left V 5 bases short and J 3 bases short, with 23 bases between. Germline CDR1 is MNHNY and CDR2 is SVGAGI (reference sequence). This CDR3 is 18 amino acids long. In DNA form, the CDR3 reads TGTGCCAGCAGTCAACAGGGAAACAGGAGAGGGGCCAATCAGCCCCAGCATTTT. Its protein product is CASSQQGNRRGANQPQHF.

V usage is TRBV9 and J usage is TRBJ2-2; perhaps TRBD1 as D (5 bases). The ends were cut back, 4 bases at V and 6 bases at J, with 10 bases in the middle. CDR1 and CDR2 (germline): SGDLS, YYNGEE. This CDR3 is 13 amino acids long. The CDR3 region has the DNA TGTGCCAGCAGCAACCAGGGCCCCGGGGAGCTGTTTTTT. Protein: CASSNQGPGELFF.

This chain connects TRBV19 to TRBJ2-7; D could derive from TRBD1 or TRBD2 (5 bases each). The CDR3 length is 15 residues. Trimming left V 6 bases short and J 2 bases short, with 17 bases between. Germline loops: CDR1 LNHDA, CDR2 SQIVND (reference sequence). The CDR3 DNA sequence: TGTGCCAGTAGCCCCGGGACGGGCGCCACCTACGAGCAGTACTTC. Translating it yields CASSPGTGATYEQYF.

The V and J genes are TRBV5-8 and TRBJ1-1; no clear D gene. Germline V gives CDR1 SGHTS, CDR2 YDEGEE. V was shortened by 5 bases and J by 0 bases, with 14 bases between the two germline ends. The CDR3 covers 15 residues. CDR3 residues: CASRPRGNMNTEAFF. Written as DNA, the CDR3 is TGTGCCAGCAGGCCTCGAGGGAACATGAACACTGAAGCTTTCTTT.

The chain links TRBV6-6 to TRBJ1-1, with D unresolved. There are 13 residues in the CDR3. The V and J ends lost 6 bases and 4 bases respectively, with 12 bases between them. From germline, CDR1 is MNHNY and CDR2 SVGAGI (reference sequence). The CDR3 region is CASSSTRGTEAFF. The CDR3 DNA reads TGTGCCAGCAGCTCTACTCGGGGCACTGAAGCTTTCTTT.

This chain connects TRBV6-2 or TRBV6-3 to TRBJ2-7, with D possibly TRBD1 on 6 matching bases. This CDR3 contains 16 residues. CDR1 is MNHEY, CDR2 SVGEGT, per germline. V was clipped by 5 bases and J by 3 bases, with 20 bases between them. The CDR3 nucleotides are TGTGCCAGCAGTAAAGGCCCCCAGGGGTTTCGCTACGAGCAGTACTTC. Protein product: CASSKGPQGFRYEQYF.

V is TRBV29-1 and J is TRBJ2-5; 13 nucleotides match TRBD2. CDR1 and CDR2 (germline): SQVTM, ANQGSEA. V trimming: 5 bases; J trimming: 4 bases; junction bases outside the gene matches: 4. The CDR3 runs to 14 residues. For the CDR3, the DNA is TGCAGCGTTTCCGGGACTAGCGGGACAGAGACCCAGTACTTC. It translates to CSVSGTSGTETQYF.

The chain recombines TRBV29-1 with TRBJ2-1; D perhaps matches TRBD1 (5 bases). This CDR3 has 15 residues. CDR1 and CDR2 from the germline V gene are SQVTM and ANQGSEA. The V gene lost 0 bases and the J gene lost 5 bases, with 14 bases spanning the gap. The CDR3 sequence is CSVEDFRTNNNEQFF. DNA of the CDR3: TGCAGCGTTGAAGATTTCCGGACAAACAACAATGAGCAGTTCTTC.

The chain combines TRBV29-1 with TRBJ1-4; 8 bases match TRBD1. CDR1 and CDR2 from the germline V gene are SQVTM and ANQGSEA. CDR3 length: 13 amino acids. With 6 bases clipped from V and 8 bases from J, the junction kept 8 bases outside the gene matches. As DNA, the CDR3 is TGCAGCGTCTTTGACAGGGGCTCCGAAAAACTGTTTTTT. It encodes CSVFDRGSEKLFF.

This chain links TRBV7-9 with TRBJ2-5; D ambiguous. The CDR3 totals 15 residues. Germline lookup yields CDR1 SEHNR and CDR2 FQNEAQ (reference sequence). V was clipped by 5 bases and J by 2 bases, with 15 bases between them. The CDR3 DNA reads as TGTGCCAGCAGCCCCAAACGGCGGATTCAAGAGACCCAGTACTTC. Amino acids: CASSPKRRIQETQYF.

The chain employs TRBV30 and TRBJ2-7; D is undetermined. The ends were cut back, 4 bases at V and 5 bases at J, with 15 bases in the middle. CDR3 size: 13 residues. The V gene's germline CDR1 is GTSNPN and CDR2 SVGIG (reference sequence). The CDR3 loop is CAWNRNRLNEQYF. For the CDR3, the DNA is TGTGCCTGGAACCGCAACCGTCTAAACGAGCAGTACTTC.

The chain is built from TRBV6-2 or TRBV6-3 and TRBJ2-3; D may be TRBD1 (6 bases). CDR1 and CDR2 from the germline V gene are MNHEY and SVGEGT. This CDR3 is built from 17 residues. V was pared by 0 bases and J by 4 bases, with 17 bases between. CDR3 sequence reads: CASSYSPGEKGPDTQYF. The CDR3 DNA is TGTGCCAGCAGTTACTCCCCAGGGGAGAAGGGGCCAGATACGCAGTATTTT.

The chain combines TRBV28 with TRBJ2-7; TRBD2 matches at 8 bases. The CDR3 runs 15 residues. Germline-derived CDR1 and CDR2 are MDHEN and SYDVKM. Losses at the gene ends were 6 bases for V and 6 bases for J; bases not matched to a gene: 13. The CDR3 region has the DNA TGTGCCAGCAGCCCGGGGAGCGCGGGGGGCTCCGAGCAGTACTTC. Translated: CASSPGSAGGSEQYF.

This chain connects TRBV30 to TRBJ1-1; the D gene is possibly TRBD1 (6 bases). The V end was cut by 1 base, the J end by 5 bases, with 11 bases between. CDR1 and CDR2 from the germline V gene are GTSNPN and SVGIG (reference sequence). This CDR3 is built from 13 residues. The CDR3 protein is CAWSGQVTTEAFF. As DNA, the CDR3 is TGTGCCTGGAGTGGACAGGTTACGACTGAAGCTTTCTTT.

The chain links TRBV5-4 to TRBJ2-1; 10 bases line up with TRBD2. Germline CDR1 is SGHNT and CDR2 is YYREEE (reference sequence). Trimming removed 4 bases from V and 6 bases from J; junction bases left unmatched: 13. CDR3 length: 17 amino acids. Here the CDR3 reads CASSPGGAAGGPNEQFF. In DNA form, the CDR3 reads TGTGCCAGCAGCCCCGGGGGGGCAGCGGGAGGGCCCAATGAGCAGTTCTTC.